This T cell receptor (beta chain) is from a study of cytomegalovirus exposure and HLA in healthy donors. For this clone: Its antigen remains unidentified.

Generated by immunoSEQ multiplex PCR, the TCRdb table keeps only in-frame clones and is missing some. The sample contains some 80,000 clones, approximately 96% of which appear only once. Findings and caveats of the study: Some TCR beta chains (164 of them) were listed as cytomegalovirus-associated. Reported performance of the classifier showed diagnosis of cytomegalovirus status with high specificity and sensitivity. Whilst most TCR sequences proved rare, a subset of public TCRs occurred across many donors.

The donors were part of the validation cohort, which consisted of over a hundred subjects and was separate from the first cohort of under 850 subjects. This clonotype was obtained from a woman between 18 and 29 years old in good health and CMV-seronegative. The sample comprised PBMCs.

The CDR3 loop reads CASSLAANTEAFF. In DNA, the CDR3 is TGTGCCAGCAGTTTAGCGGCGAACACTGAAGCTTTCTTT. This chain connects TRBV27 to TRBJ1-1; D not resolved. V was clipped by 2 bases and J by 1 base, with 5 bases between them. This CDR3 has 13 residues. Germline values: CDR1 MNHEY, CDR2 SMNVEV (reference sequence).